The sequence of this TCR beta chain was determined in a study of CD8+ T cells in alopecia areata. Treatment defined: oral pan-JAK inhibitor, 5-10 mg twice daily. As the sequencing template, cDNA was produced by extracting RNA and reverse transcribing it. The assay was immunoSEQ multiplex PCR, and TCRdb's table has in-frame clones only and misses some. Of over 200,000 clones listed, over 60% were seen once; the top ten hold more than 3.5%. Germline CDR1 GTSNPN, CDR2 SVGIG (reference sequence). The CDR3 covers 14 residues. V was pared by 6 bases and J by 3 bases, with 15 bases between. This specimen consisted of CD4+ T cells sorted from blood, obtained at week 4, from a patient treated with tofacitinib. The chain is built from TRBV30 and TRBJ2-4; unclear D gene. The receptor comes from a human donor with alopecia areata. CDR3 in DNA: TGTGCCTGTTCTCAGCCGGCAGGCAAAAACATTCAGTACTTC. The encoded protein is CACSQPAGKNIQYF.